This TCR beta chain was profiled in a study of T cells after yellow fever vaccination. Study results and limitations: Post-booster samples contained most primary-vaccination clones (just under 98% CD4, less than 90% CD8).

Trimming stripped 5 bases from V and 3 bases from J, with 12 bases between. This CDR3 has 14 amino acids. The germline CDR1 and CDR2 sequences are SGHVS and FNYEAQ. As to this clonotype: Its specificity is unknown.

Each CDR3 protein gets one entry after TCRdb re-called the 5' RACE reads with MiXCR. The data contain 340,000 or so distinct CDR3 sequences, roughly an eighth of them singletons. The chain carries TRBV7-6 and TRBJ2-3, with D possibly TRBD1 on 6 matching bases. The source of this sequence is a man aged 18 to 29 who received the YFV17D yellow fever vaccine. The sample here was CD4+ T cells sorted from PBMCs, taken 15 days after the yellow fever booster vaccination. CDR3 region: CASSDPRGTDTQYF. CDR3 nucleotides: TGTGCCAGCAGCGACCCTAGGGGGACAGATACGCAGTATTTT.